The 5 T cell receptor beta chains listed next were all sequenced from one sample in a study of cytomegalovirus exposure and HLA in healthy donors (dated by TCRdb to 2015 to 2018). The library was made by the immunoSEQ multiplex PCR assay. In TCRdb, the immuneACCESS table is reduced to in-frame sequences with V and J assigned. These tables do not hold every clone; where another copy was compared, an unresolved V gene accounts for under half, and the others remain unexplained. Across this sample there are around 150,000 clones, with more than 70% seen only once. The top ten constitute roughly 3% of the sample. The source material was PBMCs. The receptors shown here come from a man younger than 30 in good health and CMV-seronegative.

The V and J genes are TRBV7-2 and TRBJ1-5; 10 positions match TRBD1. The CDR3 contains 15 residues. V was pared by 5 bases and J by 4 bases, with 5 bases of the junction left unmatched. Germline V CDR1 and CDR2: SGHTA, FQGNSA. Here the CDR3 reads CASSPGQGGNQPQHF. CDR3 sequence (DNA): TGTGCCAGCAGCCCCGGACAGGGGGGGAATCAGCCCCAGCATTTT.

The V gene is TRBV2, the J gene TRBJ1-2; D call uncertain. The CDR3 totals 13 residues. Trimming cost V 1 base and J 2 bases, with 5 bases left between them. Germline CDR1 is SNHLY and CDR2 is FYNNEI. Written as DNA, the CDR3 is TGTGCCAGCAGTGAAGGACTAAACTATGGCTACACCTTC. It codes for CASSEGLNYGYTF.

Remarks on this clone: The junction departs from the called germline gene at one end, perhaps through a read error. The CDR3 DNA is TGTGCCAGCAGTTACTCGATGAACAACGAGCAGTTCTTC. It yields the protein CASSYSMNNEQFF. The chain uses TRBV6-5 and TRBJ2-1; D gene uncertain. The CDR3 contains 13 residues. Germline lookup yields CDR1 MNHEY and CDR2 SVGAGI.

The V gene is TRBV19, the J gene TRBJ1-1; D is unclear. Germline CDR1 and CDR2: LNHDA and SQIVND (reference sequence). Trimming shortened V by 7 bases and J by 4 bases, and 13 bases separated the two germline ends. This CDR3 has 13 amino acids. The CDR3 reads CASTYGDFTEAFF. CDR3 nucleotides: TGTGCCAGTACCTATGGTGATTTCACTGAAGCTTTCTTT. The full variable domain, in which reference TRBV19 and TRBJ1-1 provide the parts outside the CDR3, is DGGITQSPKYLFRKEGQNVTLSCEQNLNHDAMYWYRQDPGQGLRLIYYSQIVNDFQKGDIAEGYSVSREKKESFPLTVTSAQKNPTAFYLCASTYGDFTEAFFGQGTRLTVV.

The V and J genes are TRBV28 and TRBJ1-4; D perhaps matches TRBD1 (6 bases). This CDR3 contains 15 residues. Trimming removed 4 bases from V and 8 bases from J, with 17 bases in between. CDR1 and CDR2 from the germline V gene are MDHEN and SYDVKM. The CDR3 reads CASSSTGGEWEKLFF. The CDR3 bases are TGTGCCAGCAGTTCCACGGGGGGCGAATGGGAAAAACTGTTTTTT.